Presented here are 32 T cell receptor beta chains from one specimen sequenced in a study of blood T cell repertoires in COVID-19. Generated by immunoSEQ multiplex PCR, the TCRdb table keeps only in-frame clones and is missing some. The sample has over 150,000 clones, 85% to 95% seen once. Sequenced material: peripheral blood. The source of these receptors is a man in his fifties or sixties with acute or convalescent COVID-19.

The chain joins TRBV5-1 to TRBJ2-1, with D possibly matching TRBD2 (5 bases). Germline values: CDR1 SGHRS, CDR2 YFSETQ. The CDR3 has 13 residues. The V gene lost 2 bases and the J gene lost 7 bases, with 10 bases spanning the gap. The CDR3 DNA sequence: TGCGCCAGCAGCTTAGGCCCGGGGAATGAGCAGTTCTTC. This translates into CASSLGPGNEQFF.

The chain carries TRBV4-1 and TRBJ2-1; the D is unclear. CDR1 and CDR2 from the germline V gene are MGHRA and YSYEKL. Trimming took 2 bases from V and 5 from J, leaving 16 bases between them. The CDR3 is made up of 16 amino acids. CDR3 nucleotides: TGCGCCAGCAGCCAATTCGACCCAAAACGGGACAATGAGCAGTTCTTC. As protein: CASSQFDPKRDNEQFF.

Here the CDR3 reads CASSIEAGWDEQFF. In DNA, the CDR3 is TGTGCCAGTAGTATTGAGGCAGGGTGGGATGAGCAGTTCTTC. This chain links TRBV19 with TRBJ2-1; possible D gene TRBD1, 5 bases. Trimming shortened V by 3 bases and J by 8 bases, and 14 bases separated the two germline ends. This CDR3 has 14 amino acids. CDR1 and CDR2 (germline): LNHDA, SQIVND (reference sequence).

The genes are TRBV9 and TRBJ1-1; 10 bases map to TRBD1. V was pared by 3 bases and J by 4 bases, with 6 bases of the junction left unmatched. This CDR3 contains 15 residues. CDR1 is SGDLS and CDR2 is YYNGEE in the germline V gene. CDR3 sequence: CASSGGTGAPTEAFF. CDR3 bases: TGTGCCAGCAGCGGGGGGACAGGGGCGCCCACTGAAGCTTTCTTT.

The DNA for the CDR3 is TGTGCCAGCGGACTGACAGGACGGATCTCTGGAAACACCATATATTTT. It encodes CASGLTGRISGNTIYF. The chain combines TRBV2 with TRBJ1-3, with D perhaps TRBD1 (6 bases). The V end lost 8 bases, the J end lost 0 bases, and 17 bases lay between the germline ends. The CDR3 runs to 16 residues. Looked up from germline, CDR1 is SNHLY and CDR2 is FYNNEI.

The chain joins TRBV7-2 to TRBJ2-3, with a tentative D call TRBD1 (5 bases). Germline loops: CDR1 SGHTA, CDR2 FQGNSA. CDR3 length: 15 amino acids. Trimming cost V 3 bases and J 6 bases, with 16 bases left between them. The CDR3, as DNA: TGTGCCAGCAGCTTCCCCCCAGGGCTTAGGGATACGCAGTATTTT. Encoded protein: CASSFPPGLRDTQYF.

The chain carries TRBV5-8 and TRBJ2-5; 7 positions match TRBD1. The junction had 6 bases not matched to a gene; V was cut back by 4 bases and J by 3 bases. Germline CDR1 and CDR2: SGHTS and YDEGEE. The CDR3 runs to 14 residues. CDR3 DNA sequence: TGTGCCAGCAGCCTGACCGGGACAGAAGAGACCCAGTACTTC. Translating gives CASSLTGTEETQYF.

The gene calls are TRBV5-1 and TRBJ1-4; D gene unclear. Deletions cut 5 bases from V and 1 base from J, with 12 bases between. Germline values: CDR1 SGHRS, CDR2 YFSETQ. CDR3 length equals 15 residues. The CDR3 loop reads CASRSIGGTNEKLFF. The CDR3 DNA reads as TGCGCCAGCAGAAGCATAGGCGGAACTAATGAAAAACTGTTTTTT.

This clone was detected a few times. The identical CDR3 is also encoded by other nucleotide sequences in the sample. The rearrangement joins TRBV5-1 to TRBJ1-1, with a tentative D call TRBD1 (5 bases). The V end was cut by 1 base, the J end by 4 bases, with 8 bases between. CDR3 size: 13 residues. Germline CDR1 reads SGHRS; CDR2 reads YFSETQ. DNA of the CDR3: TGCGCCAGCAGCTTGTGGGGGGGCACTGAAGCTTTCTTT. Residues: CASSLWGGTEAFF.

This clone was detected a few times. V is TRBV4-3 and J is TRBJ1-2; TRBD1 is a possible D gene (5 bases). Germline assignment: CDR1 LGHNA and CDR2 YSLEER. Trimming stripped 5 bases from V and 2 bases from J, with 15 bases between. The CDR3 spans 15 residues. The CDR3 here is CASSSRGTGNYGYTF. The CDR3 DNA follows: TGCGCCAGCAGCTCCCGGGGGACGGGGAACTATGGCTACACCTTC.

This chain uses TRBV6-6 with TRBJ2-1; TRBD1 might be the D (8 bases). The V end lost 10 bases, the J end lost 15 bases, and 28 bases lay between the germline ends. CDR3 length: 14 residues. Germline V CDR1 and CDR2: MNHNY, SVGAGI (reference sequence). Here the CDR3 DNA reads TGTGCCACTAACAGGGGGGGGCAATCCGACGTTTGGTTCTTC. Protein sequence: CATNRGGQSDVWFF.

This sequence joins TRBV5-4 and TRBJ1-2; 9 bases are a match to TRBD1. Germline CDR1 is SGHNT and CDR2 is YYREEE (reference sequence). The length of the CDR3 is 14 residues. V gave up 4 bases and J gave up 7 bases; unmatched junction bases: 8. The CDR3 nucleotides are TGTGCCAGCAGCACTACTGACAGGGGGAGTGGCTACACCTTC. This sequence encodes CASSTTDRGSGYTF.

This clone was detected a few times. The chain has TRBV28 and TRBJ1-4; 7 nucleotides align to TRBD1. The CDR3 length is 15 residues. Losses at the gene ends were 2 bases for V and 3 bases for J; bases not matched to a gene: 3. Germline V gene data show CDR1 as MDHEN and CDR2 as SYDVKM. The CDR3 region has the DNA TGTGCCAGCAGTTTACCCGGGACAGCTAATGAAAAACTGTTTTTT. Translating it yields CASSLPGTANEKLFF.

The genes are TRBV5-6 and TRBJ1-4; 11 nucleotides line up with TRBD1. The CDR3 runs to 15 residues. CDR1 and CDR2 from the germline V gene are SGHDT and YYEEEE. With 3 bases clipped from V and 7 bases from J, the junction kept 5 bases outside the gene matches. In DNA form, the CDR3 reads TGTGCCAGCAGCTGGAGTGGGACAGGGGGTGAAAAACTGTTTTTT. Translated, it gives CASSWSGTGGEKLFF.

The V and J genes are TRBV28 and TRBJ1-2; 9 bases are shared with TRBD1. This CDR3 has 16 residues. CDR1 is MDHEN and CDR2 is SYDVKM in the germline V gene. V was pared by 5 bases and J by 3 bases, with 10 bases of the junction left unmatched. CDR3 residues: CASSLGGQGIYYGYTF. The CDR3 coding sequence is TGTGCCAGCAGTCTAGGGGGACAGGGTATTTACTATGGCTACACCTTC.

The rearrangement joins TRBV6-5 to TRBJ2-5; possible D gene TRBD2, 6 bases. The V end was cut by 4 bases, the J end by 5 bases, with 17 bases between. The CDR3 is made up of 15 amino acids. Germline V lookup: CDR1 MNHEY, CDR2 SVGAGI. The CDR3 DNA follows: TGTGCCAGCAGTTCCCCGGGACTTGGAGAGGAGACCCAGTACTTC. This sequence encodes CASSSPGLGEETQYF.

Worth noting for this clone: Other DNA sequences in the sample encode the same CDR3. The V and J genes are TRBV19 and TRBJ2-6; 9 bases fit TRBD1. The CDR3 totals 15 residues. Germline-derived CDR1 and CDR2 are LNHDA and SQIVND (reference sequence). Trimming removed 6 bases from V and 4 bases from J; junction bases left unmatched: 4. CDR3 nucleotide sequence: TGTGCCAGTAGGCAACAGGGGGCCGGGGCCAACGTCCTGACTTTC. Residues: CASRQQGAGANVLTF.

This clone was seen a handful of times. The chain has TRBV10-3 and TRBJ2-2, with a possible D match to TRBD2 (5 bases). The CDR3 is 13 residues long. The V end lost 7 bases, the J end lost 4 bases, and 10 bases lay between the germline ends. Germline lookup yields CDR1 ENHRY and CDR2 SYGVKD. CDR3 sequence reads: CAIKSDSTGELFF. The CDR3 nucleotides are TGTGCCATCAAGTCGGACTCCACCGGGGAGCTGTTTTTT.

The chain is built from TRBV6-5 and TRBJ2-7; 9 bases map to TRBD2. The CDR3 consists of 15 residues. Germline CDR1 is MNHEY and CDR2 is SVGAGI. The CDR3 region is CASSYPGLATSGFRV. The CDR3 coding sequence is TGTGCCAGCAGTTACCCTGGACTAGCGACGTCGGGCTTTAGGGTC.

CDR3: CASSQEGAGYNEQFF. The CDR3 nucleotides read TGTGCCAGCAGCCAAGAAGGAGCGGGGTACAATGAGCAGTTCTTC. The J gene is TRBJ2-1, the V gene TRBV3-1 (or the pseudogene TRBV3-2); TRBD2 matches 7 bases. Germline assignment: CDR1 LGHDT and CDR2 YNNKEL (reference sequence). The CDR3 consists of 15 residues. V gave up 0 bases and J gave up 4 bases; unmatched junction bases: 3.

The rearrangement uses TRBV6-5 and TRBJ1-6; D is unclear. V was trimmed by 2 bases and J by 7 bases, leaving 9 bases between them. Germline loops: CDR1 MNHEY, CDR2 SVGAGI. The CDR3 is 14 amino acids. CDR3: CASSYRVINSPLHF. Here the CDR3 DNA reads TGTGCCAGCAGTTACCGGGTAATCAATTCACCCCTCCACTTT.

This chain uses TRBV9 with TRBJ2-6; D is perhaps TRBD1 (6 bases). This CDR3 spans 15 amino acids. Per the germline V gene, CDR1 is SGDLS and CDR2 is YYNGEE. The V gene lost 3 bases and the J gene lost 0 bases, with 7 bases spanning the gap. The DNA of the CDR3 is TGTGCCAGCAGCGAGGGGGTCTCTGGGGCCAACGTCCTGACTTTC. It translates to CASSEGVSGANVLTF.

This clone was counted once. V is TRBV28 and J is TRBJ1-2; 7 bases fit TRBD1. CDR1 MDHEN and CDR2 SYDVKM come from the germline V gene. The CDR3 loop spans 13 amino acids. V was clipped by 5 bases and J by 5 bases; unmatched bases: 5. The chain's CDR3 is CASSRPGGYGYTF. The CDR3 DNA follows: TGTGCCAGCAGTCGTCCAGGGGGGTATGGCTACACCTTC.

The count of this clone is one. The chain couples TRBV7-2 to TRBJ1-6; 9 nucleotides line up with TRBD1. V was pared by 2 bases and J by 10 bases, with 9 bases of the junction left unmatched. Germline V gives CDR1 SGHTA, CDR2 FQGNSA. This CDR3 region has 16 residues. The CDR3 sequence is CASSLSWDREGSPLHF. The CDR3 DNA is TGTGCCAGCAGCTTATCGTGGGACAGGGAGGGATCACCCCTCCACTTT.

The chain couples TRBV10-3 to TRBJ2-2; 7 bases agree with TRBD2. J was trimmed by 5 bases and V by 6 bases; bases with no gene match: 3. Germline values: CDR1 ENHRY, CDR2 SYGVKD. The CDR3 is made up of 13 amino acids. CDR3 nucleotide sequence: TGTGCCATCAGCGGACTAGAAACCGGGGAGCTGTTTTTT. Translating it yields CAISGLETGELFF.

DNA for the CDR3: TGTGCCAGCAGCTTAGGACAGAACACTGAAGCTTTCTTT. Translated, it gives CASSLGQNTEAFF. The chain has TRBV7-8 and TRBJ1-1; no reliable D call. This CDR3 contains 13 residues. The germline CDR1 and CDR2 sequences are SGHVS and FQNEAQ. The V gene lost 1 base and the J gene lost 1 base, with 4 bases spanning the gap.

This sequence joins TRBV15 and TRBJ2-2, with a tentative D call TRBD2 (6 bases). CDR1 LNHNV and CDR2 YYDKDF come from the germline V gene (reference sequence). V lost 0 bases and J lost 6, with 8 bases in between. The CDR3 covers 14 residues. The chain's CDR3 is CATSRDWGAGELFF. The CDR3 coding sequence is TGTGCCACCAGCAGAGATTGGGGGGCCGGGGAGCTGTTTTTT.

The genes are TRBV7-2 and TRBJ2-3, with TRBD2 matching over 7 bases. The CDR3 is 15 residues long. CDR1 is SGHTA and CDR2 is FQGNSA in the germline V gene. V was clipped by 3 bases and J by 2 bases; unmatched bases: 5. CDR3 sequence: CASSLRAGLTDTQYF. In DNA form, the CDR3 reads TGTGCCAGCAGCTTGCGAGCGGGGCTCACAGATACGCAGTATTTT.

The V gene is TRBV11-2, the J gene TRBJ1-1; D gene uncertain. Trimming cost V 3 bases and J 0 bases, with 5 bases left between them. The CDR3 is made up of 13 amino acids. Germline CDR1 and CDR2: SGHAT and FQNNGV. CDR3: CASSFPVNTEAFF. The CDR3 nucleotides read TGTGCCAGCAGCTTTCCAGTGAACACTGAAGCTTTCTTT.

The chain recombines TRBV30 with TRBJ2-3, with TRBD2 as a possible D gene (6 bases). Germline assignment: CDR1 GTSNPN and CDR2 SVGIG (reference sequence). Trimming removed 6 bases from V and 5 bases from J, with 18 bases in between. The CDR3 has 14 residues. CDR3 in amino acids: CACPQAGWGDTQYF. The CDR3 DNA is TGTGCCTGCCCCCAGGCGGGGTGGGGAGATACGCAGTATTTT.

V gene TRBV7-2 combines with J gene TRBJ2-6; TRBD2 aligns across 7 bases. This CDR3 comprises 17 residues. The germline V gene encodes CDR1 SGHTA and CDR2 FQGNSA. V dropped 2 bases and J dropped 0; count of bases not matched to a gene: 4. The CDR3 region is CASSLPSGLSGANVLTF. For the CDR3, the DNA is TGTGCCAGCAGCTTACCTAGCGGTCTCTCTGGGGCCAACGTCCTGACTTTC.

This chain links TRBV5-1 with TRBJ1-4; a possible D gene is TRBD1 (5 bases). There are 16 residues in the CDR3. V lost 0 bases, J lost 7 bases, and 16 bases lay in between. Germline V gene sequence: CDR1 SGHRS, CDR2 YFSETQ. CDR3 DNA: TGCGCCAGCAGCTTGGGTCCTGGCGGGGGACGTGAAAAACTGTTTTTT. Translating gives CASSLGPGGGREKLFF.